The clone carrying this T cell receptor (beta chain) appeared once. Its antigen remains unidentified. Method: immunoSEQ multiplex PCR; TCRdb's copy keeps in-frame clones and lacks some. The sample carries about 110,000 clones, roughly 93% recorded once. The trim removed 8 bases at V and 0 bases at J, leaving 5 bases unmatched. The V gene's germline CDR1 is LNHDA and CDR2 SQIVND (reference sequence). This CDR3 contains 15 residues. This record belongs to a study of graft-versus-host responses after intestinal transplantation. The overall study: After anti-thymocyte globulin induction, recipients took tacrolimus and steroids for approximately 3 years. Findings and caveats of the study: Allograft clonal ratios (graft-versus-host to host-versus-graft) were high in patients who had graft-donor T cell macrochimerism.

This clonotype originated in a human donor who received an intestinal transplant. Here the sequenced sample was unstimulated CD8+ T cells sorted from spleen or lymph node cells, taken before intestinal transplant. This chain links TRBV19 with TRBJ2-3, with TRBD2 matching 10 bases. The CDR3 protein is CASALAGSSTDTQYF. The CDR3 coding sequence is TGTGCCAGTGCACTAGCGGGATCTAGCACAGATACGCAGTATTTT.